What follows is one TCR beta chain and its context. Generated by immunoSEQ multiplex PCR, the TCRdb table keeps only in-frame clones and is missing some. Counted here are roughly 120,000 clones, 75% to 95% occurring once; the ten biggest clones make up about 1.5%. This specimen comes from a study of T cells after somatic rescue of genetic block. V was shortened by 3 bases and J by 0 bases, with 14 bases between the two germline ends. Germline CDR1 SGHAT, CDR2 FQNNGV. This CDR3 spans 16 amino acids. Sequencing was carried out using peripheral blood mononuclear cells (PBMCs). V gene TRBV11-2 combines with J gene TRBJ1-2; the D gene is possibly TRBD1 (6 bases). This clonotype originated in a woman aged 18 to 35. Here the CDR3 reads CASSFRTDSPNYGYTF. As DNA, the CDR3 is TGTGCCAGCAGCTTCAGGACAGATTCCCCTAACTATGGCTACACCTTC.